This T cell receptor beta chain was documented in a study of OX40 agonist ivuxolimab in advanced cancers. Study context: Patients receiving dose escalation had hepatocellular carcinoma, melanoma, renal cell or head and neck cancer.

Of note for this clone: The antigen is unknown.

This CDR3 spans 14 amino acids. Trimming at V came to 3 bases and at J to 1 base, leaving 1 base not matched to a gene. Germline V gives CDR1 SGHTA, CDR2 FQGNSA. Study-wide points: Patients who responded partially at 0.1-3.0 mg/kg showed clonal expansion ranking among the lowest. Both blood CD4+ and CD8+ T cells showed clonal growth by week 6 at 0.1 to 3.0 mg/kg. Certain nonresponders additionally had low normalized T-cell clonal expansion.

Measured with immunoSEQ multiplex PCR; TCRdb has only the in-frame clones, and not every one. The sample has tens of thousands of clones; about 80% are singletons. The sample consisted of CD4+ or CD8+ T cells sorted from blood, taken in a trial of the OX40 agonist ivuxolimab. The receptor comes from an adult with an advanced solid tumor such as melanoma, head and neck, liver or kidney cancer. The chain carries TRBV7-2 and TRBJ2-3; the match to TRBD1 covers 7 bases. CDR3 sequence (DNA): TGTGCCAGCAGCTTTGGACAGGGCACAGATACGCAGTATTTT. Translation: CASSFGQGTDTQYF.